This T cell receptor beta chain was captured by sequencing in a study of blood T cell repertoires in COVID-19. The CDR3 consists of 16 residues. J was trimmed by 6 bases and V by 4 bases; bases with no gene match: 11. Germline V CDR1 and CDR2: SGHRS, YFSETQ. Authors' processing steps: Estimates of nucleated cell counts were drawn from the amplification of reference gene primers. Clones were sequenced by immunoSEQ multiplex PCR, and TCRdb holds only the in-frame ones, with some missing. V and J calls and clone size are copied from that table; D and trimming were computed from the DNA. This table holds roughly 130,000 clones, roughly nine tenths found once.

The chain links TRBV5-1 to TRBJ2-1; the match to TRBD1 covers 9 bases. This receptor was obtained from a man in his forties or fifties with active COVID-19. The sample taken for sequencing was peripheral blood. CDR3 in DNA: TGCGCCAGCAGCAGGAAATCCGGGACAGGGATCAATGAGCAGTTCTTC. Its translation is CASSRKSGTGINEQFF.